This T cell receptor beta chain is from a study of CD8 T cells in ankylosing spondylitis. Findings of the study overall: Certain motif variants had earlier appeared in reactive arthritis synovial fluid and blood. Roughly eight highly homologous variants made up a TCR beta motif that seemed to typify ankylosing spondylitis blood. In peripheral blood, disease-linked CD8+ clones occurred at relatively low frequencies.

This clonotype was found many times. Its cognate antigen is unknown. Each CDR3 protein is one row after TCRdb ran MiXCR on the 5' RACE reads. This sample has about 30,000 distinct CDR3 sequences, with 4.5% to 5.5% found just once. The V gene's germline CDR1 is SGDLS and CDR2 YYNGEE. Trimming took 0 bases from V and 0 from J, leaving 10 bases between them. This CDR3 contains 15 residues. The chain uses TRBV9 and TRBJ2-7; the D is unclear. This receptor was identified in a female donor with ankylosing spondylitis or in good health (not recorded which). Sequenced input: blood, either unsorted or a sorted T cell fraction (not recorded which). The CDR3 bases are TGTGCCAGCAGCGTAGGAGTCGCAGCCTCCTACGAGCAGTACTTC. It yields the protein CASSVGVAASYEQYF.